Below are 7 T cell receptor beta chains sequenced from a single sample in a study of CD8 T cells in Susac syndrome. Random hexamers were used to reverse transcribe roughly 0.45 to 1 ug of RNA. TCRdb processed the immunoSEQ multiplex PCR reads anew with MiXCR; each CDR3 protein has one entry. The sample shows just over 150,000 distinct CDR3 sequences, roughly 95% of them seen only once. The sequenced material came from CD8+ T cells from PBMCs. The receptors shown here come from a human donor with multiple sclerosis.

The chain links TRBV2 to TRBJ1-2; 10 bases line up with TRBD1. The V gene's germline CDR1 is SNHLY and CDR2 FYNNEI. Unmatched junction bases numbered 7, after V lost 6 bases and J lost 6 bases. This CDR3 is 14 amino acids long. The CDR3 region is CASRLGQGFHGYTF. The CDR3 nucleotides are TGTGCCAGCAGGCTGGGACAGGGGTTTCATGGCTACACCTTC.

This rearrangement joins TRBV20-1 to TRBJ2-2; D is uncertain. The CDR3 is made up of 17 amino acids. V gave up 0 bases and J gave up 0 bases, with 14 bases separating them. CDR1 is DFQATT and CDR2 is SNEGSKA in the germline V gene (reference sequence). The DNA of the CDR3 is TGCAGTGCTAGAGATCGGTGGTCCCCTCCGAACACCGGGGAGCTGTTTTTT. It yields the protein CSARDRWSPPNTGELFF.

CDR3 protein: CASSRQVTGELFF. The CDR3 nucleotides are TGTGCCAGTAGTAGACAGGTCACCGGGGAGCTGTTTTTT. The chain employs TRBV19 and TRBJ2-2, with TRBD1 as a possible D gene (6 bases). Germline V gene sequence: CDR1 LNHDA, CDR2 SQIVND (reference sequence). The CDR3 is 13 amino acids. V shed 4 bases and J shed 4 bases, with 7 bases lying between them.

This chain links TRBV9 with TRBJ1-2; 12 positions agree with TRBD1. Per the germline V gene, CDR1 is SGDLS and CDR2 is YYNGEE. The CDR3 extends over 18 amino acids. The ends lost 3 bases at V and 7 bases at J; junction bases unmatched: 16. This CDR3 is CASSERPGQGAQAVGYTF. The CDR3 DNA sequence: TGTGCCAGCAGCGAACGGCCGGGACAGGGGGCGCAAGCCGTTGGCTACACCTTC.

This chain links TRBV6-5 with TRBJ2-7; unclear D gene. The germline V and J ends were trimmed by 0 bases and 6 bases, with 3 bases remaining between them. The length of the CDR3 is 11 residues. Germline V gives CDR1 MNHEY, CDR2 SVGAGI. The CDR3 sequence is CASSYSTEQYF. The CDR3 DNA is TGTGCCAGCAGTTACTCGACCGAGCAGTACTTC.

The J gene is TRBJ2-5, the V gene TRBV7-8; 9 bases agree with TRBD2. CDR1 is SGHVS, CDR2 FQNEAQ, per germline. The CDR3 consists of 16 residues. V shed 3 bases and J 4 bases; nucleotides not matched to a gene: 9. The CDR3 reads CASSLGQRGVRETQYF. The CDR3 DNA reads as TGTGCCAGCAGCTTGGGACAGCGGGGGGTGAGAGAGACCCAGTACTTC. The full variable domain, completed using reference TRBV7-8 and TRBJ2-5, is GAGVSQSPRYKVAKRGQDVALRCDPISGHVSLFWYQQALGQGPEFLTYFQNEAQLDKSGLPSDRFFAERPEGSVSTLKIQRTQQEDSAVYLCASSLGQRGVRETQYFGPGTRLLVL.

The chain joins TRBV29-1 to TRBJ1-1; the match to TRBD1 covers 7 bases. V shed 7 bases and J 1 base; nucleotides not matched to a gene: 6. The germline V gene encodes CDR1 SQVTM and CDR2 ANQGSEA. This CDR3 has 13 amino acids. The CDR3 reads CSGGGTENTEAFF. CDR3 sequence (DNA): TGCAGCGGGGGCGGGACAGAGAACACTGAAGCTTTCTTT.